What follows is one T cell receptor beta chain and its context. Its antigen is unidentified. Other DNA sequences in this specimen translate into the identical CDR3. Each subset's genomic DNA was split evenly across several immunoSEQ plates. Sequenced by immunoSEQ multiplex PCR; TCRdb stores in-frame clones only, minus some. The sample lists some 2.4 million clones; over 85% were seen once. V dropped 0 bases and J dropped 6 bases, with 5 bases sitting between them. Germline CDR1 is SGHDN and CDR2 is FVKESK. CDR3 length equals 13 residues. The sample comes from a study of shared clonotypes between healthy human individuals. Study observations and caveats: Sampling covered blood only; tissue repertoires likely differ. Clonotypes which were not shared had lower generation probabilities than clonotypes that all four donors shared.

This sequence joins TRBV14 and TRBJ2-2; D gene uncertain. The receptor's source is a man between 18 and 35 years old in good health. Some clones in this sample may be carry-over from other donors' samples. The specimen sequenced was naive CD4+ T cells from PBMCs. Stated subset: CD45RA+ positively selected. This CDR3 reads CASSQDLAGELFF. The DNA of the CDR3 is TGTGCCAGCAGCCAAGATCTCGCCGGGGAGCTGTTTTTT.